This entry describes one T cell receptor (beta chain). Its antigen is unidentified. This entry belongs to a study of blood T cells in healthy people across ages. Sample-barcoded 5' priming and a J-beta primer mix drove a second PCR of roughly 7 to 11 cycles. TCRdb re-analysed the 5' RACE reads in MiXCR, keeping a single row per CDR3 protein. This table holds about 1.6 million distinct CDR3 sequences, almost 35% found once. Whole-study findings and limits: Getting older went along with TCR beta diversity per million T cells dropping roughly linearly. The study found TCR beta diversity correlated strongly with naive T cell percentage.

Total RNA was extracted at no less than 5 micrograms per sample. V lost 5 bases, J lost 6 bases, and 9 bases stayed unmatched. This CDR3 has 15 amino acids. CDR1 is LGHDT, CDR2 YNNKEL, per germline (reference sequence). Sequences were obtained from blood. The gene calls are TRBV3-1 and TRBJ2-1; the match to TRBD1 covers 8 bases. This receptor was taken from a woman aged 25 to 45 in good health. CDR3 loop: CASSYTGTGGNEQFF. The CDR3 DNA is TGTGCCAGCAGCTATACCGGGACAGGAGGCAATGAGCAGTTCTTC.